Each of the 30 T cell receptor beta chains below was sequenced from the same sample in a study of T cell responses to AZD1222 COVID-19 vaccine. The assay was immunoSEQ multiplex PCR, and TCRdb's table has in-frame clones only and misses some. This table has more than 95,000 clones, about 89% appearing once. This specimen was peripheral blood, taken on day 0 of AZD1222 vaccination. The receptors originated from an adult in good health.

The CDR3, as DNA: TGTGCCAGCAGCTTCGGGGGGACCGCTGACTACACCTTC. Its translation: CASSFGGTADYTF. The chain carries TRBV7-2 and TRBJ1-2; a weak D match, TRBD1 (5 bases). This CDR3 has 13 residues. In germline, CDR1 is SGHTA, CDR2 FQGNSA. Trimming removed 3 bases at V and 10 bases at J, with 15 bases between.

The CDR3 sequence: CASSPRYSTDTQYF. In nucleotides, the CDR3 is TGTGCCAGCTCACCAAGGTATAGCACAGATACGCAGTATTTT. The chain combines TRBV18 with TRBJ2-3; unclear D gene. Per germline, CDR1 KGHSH and CDR2 LQKENI. Trimming shortened V by 2 bases and J by 0 bases, and 6 bases separated the two germline ends. This CDR3 is built from 14 residues. Full variable domain (outside the CDR3, taken from reference TRBV18 and TRBJ2-3): NAGVMQNPRHLVRRRGQEARLRCSPMKGHSHVYWYRQLPEEGLKFMVYLQKENIIDESGMPKERFSAEFPKEGPSILRIQQVVRGDSAAYFCASSPRYSTDTQYFGPGTRLTVL.

This chain links TRBV11-3 with TRBJ2-5; D unresolved. This CDR3 comprises 14 residues. V gave up 5 bases and J gave up 1 base, with 11 bases separating them. Germline V gives CDR1 SGHNT, CDR2 YENEEA. The CDR3 here is CASSLGRIQETQYF. CDR3 bases: TGTGCCAGCAGCCTCGGACGCATCCAAGAGACCCAGTACTTC.

The V and J genes are TRBV6-5 and TRBJ1-1, with a possible D match to TRBD1 (6 bases). Germline V lookup: CDR1 MNHEY, CDR2 SVGAGI. This CDR3 is 15 amino acids long. V lost 0 bases to trimming and J lost 1 base, with 9 bases between them. The CDR3 loop is CASSYSKTGNTEAFF. The CDR3 region has the DNA TGTGCCAGCAGTTACTCGAAGACAGGGAACACTGAAGCTTTCTTT.

The chain uses TRBV7-8 and TRBJ2-6; D might be TRBD1 (5 bases). Trimming cost V 5 bases and J 1 base, with 9 bases left between them. There are 15 residues in the CDR3. Germline loops: CDR1 SGHVS, CDR2 FQNEAQ. CDR3: CASSLDSSGANVLTF. The CDR3 nucleotides read TGTGCCAGCAGCCTAGACAGTTCTGGGGCCAACGTCCTGACTTTC.

This chain joins TRBV28 and TRBJ1-5; D uncertain. The V gene's germline CDR1 is MDHEN and CDR2 SYDVKM. Trimming took off 9 bases at V and 0 bases at J, with 21 bases between the two ends. This CDR3 spans 17 amino acids. In DNA form, the CDR3 reads TGTGCCAGTCGCGCCACGGGCAGTTTAGTTAGCAATCAGCCCCAGCATTTT. Its protein is CASRATGSLVSNQPQHF.

The V and J genes are TRBV6-2 or TRBV6-3 and TRBJ1-1; no reliable D call. There are 13 residues in the CDR3. Deletions cut 2 bases from V and 1 base from J, with 5 bases between. Germline V gene sequence: CDR1 MNHEY, CDR2 SVGEGT. Here the CDR3 reads CASSYRGNTEAFF. The CDR3 DNA is TGTGCCAGCAGTTACCGAGGGAACACTGAAGCTTTCTTT.

This sequence joins TRBV6-5 and TRBJ1-5; 8 positions match TRBD1. The CDR3 totals 14 residues. Looked up from germline, CDR1 is MNHEY and CDR2 is SVGAGI. V lost 6 bases, J lost 4 bases, and 5 bases stayed unmatched. CDR3 bases: TGTGCCAGCAGAGAGGACAGGGAGAATCAGCCCCAGCATTTT. It codes for CASREDRENQPQHF.

The rearrangement uses TRBV19 and TRBJ2-1, with 10 bases matching TRBD2. The CDR3 consists of 15 residues. Germline V gene sequence: CDR1 LNHDA, CDR2 SQIVND (reference sequence). Unmatched junction bases numbered 5, after V lost 6 bases and J lost 3 bases. CDR3 nucleotide sequence: TGTGCCAGTAGACCGGGGACTAGCGTCTACAATGAGCAGTTCTTC. Translating it yields CASRPGTSVYNEQFF. The complete variable domain, with remaining parts taken from reference TRBV19 and TRBJ2-1, reads DGGITQSPKYLFRKEGQNVTLSCEQNLNHDAMYWYRQDPGQGLRLIYYSQIVNDFQKGDIAEGYSVSREKKESFPLTVTSAQKNPTAFYLCASRPGTSVYNEQFFGPGTRLTVL.

The rearrangement joins TRBV5-4 to TRBJ2-1, with 7 bases lining up with TRBD2. V was clipped by 3 bases and J by 0 bases; unmatched bases: 6. Germline loops: CDR1 SGHNT, CDR2 YYREEE (reference sequence). This CDR3 has 16 residues. DNA of the CDR3: TGTGCCAGCAGCTGGGACTACCTTAGCTCCTACAATGAGCAGTTCTTC. This sequence encodes CASSWDYLSSYNEQFF.

CDR3 sequence (DNA): TGCGCCAGCAGCCAAGGGGTGGGTTTGGGGTATGGCTACACCTTC. Protein sequence: CASSQGVGLGYGYTF. The chain links TRBV4-1 to TRBJ1-2; D not certain. This CDR3 is 15 amino acids long. The germline V gene encodes CDR1 MGHRA and CDR2 YSYEKL. V dropped 1 base and J dropped 5 bases, with 14 bases sitting between them.

Regarding this clone: The junction departs from the called germline gene at one end, perhaps through a read error. This chain connects TRBV7-9 to TRBJ1-2, with D tentatively TRBD1 (6 bases). The V gene's germline CDR1 is SEHNR and CDR2 FQNEAQ (reference sequence). The CDR3 loop spans 16 amino acids. The CDR3 reads CASTLQAVTGRDGYTF. The DNA for the CDR3 is TGTGCCAGCACCTTACAGGCCGTTACAGGGAGGGATGGCTACACCTTC.

This chain links TRBV29-1 with TRBJ1-2, with 11 bases identical to TRBD1. Trimming removed 6 bases from V and 0 bases from J; junction bases left unmatched: 6. The germline CDR1 and CDR2 sequences are SQVTM and ANQGSEA. The CDR3 is 15 residues long. Here the CDR3 DNA reads TGCAGCGTCACACGGACAGGGGGCTCTAACTATGGCTACACCTTC. Protein sequence: CSVTRTGGSNYGYTF.

The V and J genes are TRBV7-3 and TRBJ2-1, with 7 bases matching TRBD2. V lost 4 bases to trimming and J lost 2 bases; unmatched junction nucleotides: 8. CDR3 length: 16 residues. Germline CDR1 and CDR2: SGHTA and FQGTGA. CDR3 residues: CASSSLAGVPYNEQFF. CDR3 DNA: TGTGCCAGCAGCTCCCTTGCGGGAGTCCCCTACAATGAGCAGTTCTTC.

The V and J genes are TRBV6-4 and TRBJ1-2; D may be TRBD1 (6 bases). The CDR3 spans 15 residues. Germline loops: CDR1 MRHNA, CDR2 SNTAGT. Deletions cut 9 bases from V and 2 bases from J, with 19 bases between. The CDR3 DNA sequence: TGTGCCAGGGAACCACAGGGTGGGACGAACTATGGCTACACCTTC. Translated: CAREPQGGTNYGYTF.

The CDR3 sequence is CASSSNSPGVTGELFF. DNA for the CDR3: TGTGCCAGCAGCTCCAATAGCCCGGGGGTCACCGGGGAGCTGTTTTTT. The chain employs TRBV7-2 and TRBJ2-2, with a weak D call TRBD2 (6 bases). The ends were cut back, 4 bases at V and 4 bases at J, with 16 bases in the middle. From germline, CDR1 is SGHTA and CDR2 FQGNSA. The CDR3 contains 16 residues.

This clone was detected once. V and J are TRBV5-1 and TRBJ2-3; 9 bases align to TRBD2. With V trimmed by 1 base and J by 5 bases, 8 bases remained unmatched. The CDR3 is 16 amino acids. Germline V gives CDR1 SGHRS, CDR2 YFSETQ. Here the CDR3 reads CASSLFSGSEGDTQYF. CDR3 nucleotide sequence: TGCGCCAGCAGCTTGTTTAGCGGGAGTGAGGGAGATACGCAGTATTTT. The complete variable domain, with remaining parts taken from reference TRBV5-1 and TRBJ2-3, reads KAGVTQTPRYLIKTRGQQVTLSCSPISGHRSVSWYQQTPGQGLQFLFEYFSETQRNKGNFPGRFSGRQFSNSRSEMNVSTLELGDSALYLCASSLFSGSEGDTQYFGPGTRLTVL.

J is TRBJ1-2 and V is TRBV3-1 (or the pseudogene TRBV3-2); 7 nucleotides line up with TRBD1. V lost 1 base to trimming and J lost 1 base; unmatched junction nucleotides: 6. The germline gives CDR1 LGHDT, CDR2 YNNKEL (reference sequence). CDR3 length equals 16 residues. The CDR3 loop is CASSQAGTEINYGYTF. The CDR3 DNA reads as TGTGCCAGCAGCCAAGCTGGGACAGAGATTAACTATGGCTACACCTTC.

This clone is a singleton in its sample. The chain is built from TRBV5-1 and TRBJ2-2; D unresolved. The CDR3 runs 14 residues. From germline, CDR1 is SGHRS and CDR2 YFSETQ. V lost 0 bases and J 6 bases, leaving 9 bases between the germline ends. The CDR3 loop is CASSLEGSAGELFF. The CDR3 region has the DNA TGCGCCAGCAGCTTGGAGGGAAGTGCCGGGGAGCTGTTTTTT. Filled out from reference TRBV5-1 and TRBJ2-2, the complete variable domain reads KAGVTQTPRYLIKTRGQQVTLSCSPISGHRSVSWYQQTPGQGLQFLFEYFSETQRNKGNFPGRFSGRQFSNSRSEMNVSTLELGDSALYLCASSLEGSAGELFFGEGSRLTVL.

The chain recombines TRBV18 with TRBJ2-1; D call uncertain. Germline CDR1 reads KGHSH; CDR2 reads LQKENI. The CDR3 is 15 residues long. V lost 3 bases and J lost 0, with 9 bases in between. The CDR3 here is CASSPFVSSYNEQFF. The CDR3, as DNA: TGTGCCAGCTCACCGTTCGTAAGCTCCTACAATGAGCAGTTCTTC. The entire variable domain, with the rest obtained from reference TRBV18 and TRBJ2-1, is as follows: NAGVMQNPRHLVRRRGQEARLRCSPMKGHSHVYWYRQLPEEGLKFMVYLQKENIIDESGMPKERFSAEFPKEGPSILRIQQVVRGDSAAYFCASSPFVSSYNEQFFGPGTRLTVL.

The V and J genes are TRBV19 and TRBJ2-7; 11 positions agree with TRBD2. Per germline, CDR1 LNHDA and CDR2 SQIVND (reference sequence). The CDR3 has 15 residues. Trimming cost V 5 bases and J 2 bases; bases outside gene matches: 5. The CDR3 nucleotides are TGTGCCAGTAGTTCGGGACTAGCGGTTACCTACGAGCAGTACTTC. Residues: CASSSGLAVTYEQYF.

The rearrangement uses TRBV10-3 and TRBJ1-2; D is perhaps TRBD1 (5 bases). The germline V gene has CDR1 ENHRY and CDR2 SYGVKD. This CDR3 spans 11 amino acids. Trimming pared 10 bases from V and 7 bases from J, leaving 13 bases between. The CDR3 DNA sequence: TGTGCCACCCAAGGGGAAGTTGGCTACACCTTC. Amino acid sequence: CATQGEVGYTF.

The rearrangement uses TRBV9 and TRBJ2-5, with D possibly TRBD2 on 7 matching bases. The germline CDR1 and CDR2 sequences are SGDLS and YYNGEE. This CDR3 spans 15 amino acids. Trimming took 0 bases from V and 5 from J, leaving 14 bases between them. This chain's CDR3 is CASSVGGGAMETQYF. The CDR3 nucleotides are TGTGCCAGCAGCGTAGGTGGGGGGGCAATGGAGACCCAGTACTTC.

This clone was seen only a few times. J is TRBJ1-2 and V is TRBV7-9, with TRBD1 matching over 9 bases. The V gene end was trimmed by 7 bases and the J gene end by 10 bases; junction bases not matched to a gene: 10. Germline V gives CDR1 SEHNR, CDR2 FQNEAQ (reference sequence). The CDR3 sequence is 13 residues long. The CDR3 reads CASNLGGQGPYTF. The CDR3 bases are TGTGCCAGCAACCTGGGGGGACAGGGTCCCTACACCTTC.

The V gene is TRBV6-5, the J gene TRBJ2-3, with 9 bases matching TRBD2. The ends lost 6 bases at V and 0 bases at J; junction bases unmatched: 4. There are 15 residues in the CDR3. Germline CDR1 is MNHEY and CDR2 is SVGAGI. The CDR3 here is CASSRLAASTDTQYF. The CDR3 DNA reads as TGTGCCAGCAGCCGACTAGCGGCTAGCACAGATACGCAGTATTTT.

The rearrangement uses TRBV18 and TRBJ2-1; TRBD2 aligns across 9 bases. Trimming at V came to 3 bases and at J to 4 bases, leaving 1 base not matched to a gene. The germline gives CDR1 KGHSH, CDR2 LQKENI. The CDR3 is 14 residues long. The CDR3 DNA sequence: TGTGCCAGCTCACCGGGACTAGCTTACAATGAGCAGTTCTTC. This sequence encodes CASSPGLAYNEQFF.

The chain has TRBV19 and TRBJ2-1; 16 bases align to TRBD2. V lost 2 bases, J lost 7 bases, and 11 bases stayed unmatched. This CDR3 region has 19 residues. Germline-derived CDR1 and CDR2 are LNHDA and SQIVND (reference sequence). The CDR3 loop reads CASSISPGLAGGPLNEQFF. The CDR3 coding sequence is TGTGCCAGTAGTATATCCCCGGGACTAGCGGGAGGGCCTTTAAATGAGCAGTTCTTC.

J is TRBJ1-6 and V is TRBV6-2 or TRBV6-3; D is unresolved. Trimming took off 0 bases at V and 9 bases at J, with 6 bases between the two ends. This CDR3 comprises 13 residues. CDR1 and CDR2 (germline): MNHEY, SVGEGT. As DNA, the CDR3 is TGTGCCAGCAGTTACTCGACGGTTTCACCCCTCCACTTT. This encodes CASSYSTVSPLHF.

The chain recombines TRBV19 with TRBJ2-2; 7 positions match TRBD1. V shed 5 bases and J 5 bases; nucleotides not matched to a gene: 8. The germline V gene has CDR1 LNHDA and CDR2 SQIVND (reference sequence). The CDR3 extends over 15 amino acids. CDR3 DNA sequence: TGTGCCAGTAGTCATACCGGGACAGTTACCGGGGAGCTGTTTTTT. It translates to CASSHTGTVTGELFF.

The V and J genes are TRBV7-8 and TRBJ2-7; D not certain. The CDR3 extends over 16 amino acids. Germline V gene lookup returns CDR1 SGHVS and CDR2 FQNEAQ. V was cut by 7 bases and J by 2 bases, with 21 bases left in between. The CDR3 loop is CASTPTLGNEAYEQYF. In DNA, the CDR3 is TGTGCCAGCACCCCAACCCTGGGAAATGAGGCCTACGAGCAGTACTTC.